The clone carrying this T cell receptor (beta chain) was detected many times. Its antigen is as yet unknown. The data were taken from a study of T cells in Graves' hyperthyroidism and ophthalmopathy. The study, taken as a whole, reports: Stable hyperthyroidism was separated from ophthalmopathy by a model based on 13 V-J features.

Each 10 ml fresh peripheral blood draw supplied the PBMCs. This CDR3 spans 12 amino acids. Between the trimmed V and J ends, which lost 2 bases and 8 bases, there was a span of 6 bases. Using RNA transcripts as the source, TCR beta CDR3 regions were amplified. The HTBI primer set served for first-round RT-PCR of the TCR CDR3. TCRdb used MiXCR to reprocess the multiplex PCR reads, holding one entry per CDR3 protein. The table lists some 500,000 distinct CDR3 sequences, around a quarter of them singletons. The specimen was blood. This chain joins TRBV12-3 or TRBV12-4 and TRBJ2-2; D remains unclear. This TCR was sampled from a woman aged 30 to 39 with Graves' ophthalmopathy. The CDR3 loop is CASSLSEGELFF. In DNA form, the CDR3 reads TGTGCCAGCAGTTTATCCGAGGGGGAGCTGTTTTTT.